The 20 T cell receptor beta chains reported below all come from one sample, sequenced in a study of prognosis after radiotherapy for stage I lung cancer. The authors amplified TCR beta CDR3 from genomic DNA using two-round multiplex PCR. Round one of PCR was performed, and it used primers specific to each TRBV and TRBJ gene. MiXCR, applied by TCRdb to the multiplex PCR reads, yields one record per CDR3 protein. In the table there are around 30,000 distinct CDR3 sequences, 30% to 35% of which are singletons. This specimen was PBMCs, taken before or after stereotactic body radiation therapy (not recorded which). These receptors all stem from a donor of 50 years or more with non-small cell lung cancer.

This clonotype qualifies as medium-sized. The chain links TRBV5-1 to TRBJ2-3; a possible D gene is TRBD2 (5 bases). Trimming removed 7 bases at V and 0 bases at J, with 12 bases between. Germline CDR1 SGHRS, CDR2 YFSETQ. This CDR3 has 14 residues. CDR3 nucleotides: TGCGCCAGCTTCCGGGATGCTAGCACAGATACGCAGTATTTT. Protein sequence: CASFRDASTDTQYF. The full variable domain, completed using reference TRBV5-1 and TRBJ2-3, is KAGVTQTPRYLIKTRGQQVTLSCSPISGHRSVSWYQQTPGQGLQFLFEYFSETQRNKGNFPGRFSGRQFSNSRSEMNVSTLELGDSALYLCASFRDASTDTQYFGPGTRLTVL.

As concerns this clonotype: Germline is not matched at one junction end, which may reflect a read error. This chain uses TRBV15 with TRBJ1-2; D ambiguous. This CDR3 contains 14 residues. Germline lookup yields CDR1 LNHNV and CDR2 YYDKDF (reference sequence). CDR3 nucleotides: TGTGCCACCAGCAGGTTTCTTGCATTCTATTGCTACACCTTC. Its translation is CATSRFLAFYCYTF.

A remark on this clonotype: Given a much more abundant clone one base away, this may be a read error. The chain recombines TRBV6-9 with TRBJ2-3; weak D call: TRBD2 (5 bases). Trimming left V 3 bases short and J 5 bases short, with 18 bases between. The CDR3 sequence is 16 residues long. CDR1 MNHGY and CDR2 SVAAGI come from the germline V gene. DNA for the CDR3: TGTGCCAGCAGTTACTCGAAGATCGGGAATCAAGATACGCAGTATTTT. Encoded protein: CASSYSKIGNQDTQYF.

This clonotype was seen at least ten times. The CDR3 sequence: CASRTLANTGELFF. The DNA for the CDR3 is TGTGCCAGCAGGACACTAGCAAACACCGGGGAGCTGTTTTTT. V and J are TRBV3-1 and TRBJ2-2; D might be TRBD2 (6 bases). Per the germline V gene, CDR1 is LGHDT and CDR2 is YNNKEL (reference sequence). CDR3 size: 14 residues. The V end lost 6 bases, the J end lost 2 bases, and 10 bases lay between the germline ends.

This clonotype is medium-sized. The J gene is TRBJ2-7, the V gene TRBV6-5; D uncertain. Per germline, CDR1 MNHEY and CDR2 SVGAGI. This CDR3 spans 12 amino acids. V was clipped by 2 bases and J by 7 bases, with 9 bases between them. The CDR3 nucleotides are TGTGCCAGCAGTTACCTGCAGACAGAGCAGTACTTC. Amino acids: CASSYLQTEQYF.

This clonotype was observed many times. The rearrangement joins TRBV29-1 to TRBJ1-1; 7 positions match TRBD1. This CDR3 has 12 residues. Trimming at V came to 1 base and at J to 7 bases, leaving 3 bases not matched to a gene. CDR1 and CDR2 from the germline V gene are SQVTM and ANQGSEA. CDR3 region: CSVEGQGDEAFF. The CDR3 nucleotides read TGCAGCGTTGAAGGACAGGGAGATGAAGCTTTCTTT.

This clonotype was counted ten times or more. Written as DNA, the CDR3 is TGTGCCTGGAGCGCTCCTAAGGGCTACACCTTC. Its translation is CAWSAPKGYTF. The V gene is TRBV30, the J gene TRBJ1-2; D is ambiguous. CDR1 is GTSNPN, CDR2 SVGIG, per germline (reference sequence). Trimming took 3 bases from V and 8 from J, leaving 10 bases between them. This CDR3 is 11 amino acids long. The full variable domain, completed using reference TRBV30 and TRBJ1-2, is SQTIHQWPATLVQPVGSPLSLECTVEGTSNPNLYWYRQAAGRGLQLLFYSVGIGQISSEVPQNLSASRPQDRQFILSSKKLLLSDSGFYLCAWSAPKGYTFGSGTRLTVV.

Regarding this clonotype: A single base is all that separates this from a far larger clone, so a read error is likely. The chain combines TRBV6-6 with TRBJ2-7, with D possibly matching TRBD1 (6 bases). This CDR3 has 14 amino acids. Germline V gene data show CDR1 as MNHNY and CDR2 as SVGAGI (reference sequence). The CDR3, as DNA: TGTGCCAGCAGTTACTCGCTACAGGGCTACGAGCAGCACTTC. As protein: CASSYSLQGYEQHF.

This clonotype was seen ten or more times. This chain connects TRBV18 to TRBJ1-4; D unresolved. This CDR3 is built from 14 residues. Trimming cost V 6 bases and J 7 bases, with 15 bases left between them. Germline CDR1 reads KGHSH; CDR2 reads LQKENI. Here the CDR3 reads CASSPYWVSEKLFF. The DNA for the CDR3 is TGTGCCAGCTCGCCCTACTGGGTCAGTGAAAAACTGTTTTTT.

As regards this clonotype: Since a far larger clone is one base different, this is likely a read error. Because it lacks the conserved phenylalanine or tryptophan at the end, this CDR3 is likely a read error. The V call is TRBV11-2, the J call TRBJ2-6, with a weak D call TRBD2 (5 bases). With the DNA end fitting TRBJ2-7 better, the J assignment may be wrong. The germline CDR1 and CDR2 sequences are SGHAT and FQNNGV. The CDR3 consists of 14 residues. The CDR3 bases are TGTGCCAGCAGCTTAAGCGGTGGGCTCTACGAGCAGTACCTC. Translating it yields CASSLSGGLYEQYL.

This clonotype showed up many times. This chain uses TRBV9 with TRBJ2-7, with D maybe TRBD1 (6 bases). Germline V CDR1 and CDR2: SGDLS, YYNGEE. Trimming removed 3 bases at V and 6 bases at J, with 19 bases between. The CDR3 is made up of 15 amino acids. The CDR3 loop is CASSASDRPWGEQYF. The CDR3 coding sequence is TGTGCCAGCAGCGCCTCAGACAGGCCTTGGGGCGAGCAGTACTTC.

This chain links TRBV2 with TRBJ1-2; 10 nucleotides line up with TRBD1. J was trimmed by 8 bases and V by 5 bases; bases with no gene match: 14. The CDR3 contains 16 residues. Germline V lookup: CDR1 SNHLY, CDR2 FYNNEI. CDR3: CASSRTGGGSTWGYTF. CDR3 DNA sequence: TGTGCCAGCAGTCGGACAGGGGGAGGCTCTACTTGGGGCTACACCTTC.

The sample holds many counts of this clonotype. The chain employs TRBV12-3 or TRBV12-4 and TRBJ2-7; 9 nucleotides line up with TRBD2. After removal of 5 bases from V and 4 bases from J, the junction contained 9 bases not matched to a gene. The CDR3 totals 15 residues. The CDR3, as DNA: TGTGCCAGCAGTCTTTCGGGACTAGCCTCTTACGAGCAGTACTTC. Translating gives CASSLSGLASYEQYF.

The chain links TRBV7-3 to TRBJ2-1; D gene uncertain. CDR3 size: 14 residues. Looked up from germline, CDR1 is SGHTA and CDR2 is FQGTGA. The V gene lost 2 bases and the J gene lost 2 bases, with 7 bases spanning the gap. CDR3 in DNA: TGTGCCAGCAGCTTACTTCCCACCTACAATGAGCAGTTCTTC. Its protein is CASSLLPTYNEQFF.

At least ten counts were recorded for this clonotype. This sequence joins TRBV7-9 and TRBJ2-7, with 7 bases aligning to TRBD2. The germline CDR1 and CDR2 sequences are SEHNR and FQNEAQ (reference sequence). This CDR3 is 12 amino acids long. V was clipped by 1 base and J by 9 bases; unmatched bases: 3. The chain's CDR3 is CASSLETGGQYF. CDR3 sequence (DNA): TGTGCCAGCAGCTTAGAGACGGGGGGGCAGTACTTC.

For the CDR3, the DNA is TGTGCCAGCAGTTACGACGGAGGGGGCACAGATACGCAGTATTTT. The encoded protein is CASSYDGGGTDTQYF. The rearrangement uses TRBV6-2 or TRBV6-3 and TRBJ2-3, with D possibly being TRBD2 (6 bases). There are 15 residues in the CDR3. Germline CDR1 reads MNHEY; CDR2 reads SVGEGT. V shed 2 bases and J shed 1 base, with 10 bases lying between them.

This clonotype has ten or more counts. The V gene is TRBV7-6, the J gene TRBJ2-5, with a possible D match to TRBD1 (6 bases). This CDR3 region has 15 residues. The germline V gene encodes CDR1 SGHVS and CDR2 FNYEAQ. The V and J ends lost 0 bases and 7 bases respectively, with 15 bases between them. This chain's CDR3 is CASSLAFGAGVTQYF. CDR3 coding DNA: TGTGCCAGCAGCTTAGCATTCGGGGCAGGGGTGACCCAGTACTTC. Full variable domain (remainder filled in from reference TRBV7-6 and TRBJ2-5): GAGVSQSPRYKVTKRGQDVALRCDPISGHVSLYWYRQALGQGPEFLTYFNYEAQQDKSGLPNDRFSAERPEGSISTLTIQRTEQRDSAMYRCASSLAFGAGVTQYFGPGTRLLVL.

The rearrangement joins TRBV7-3 to TRBJ2-1, with TRBD2 identical over 10 bases. Losses at the gene ends were 4 bases for V and 15 bases for J; bases not matched to a gene: 6. The germline V gene has CDR1 SGHTA and CDR2 FQGTGA. CDR3 length: 12 residues. The CDR3: CASSSPGLASFF. The CDR3 bases are TGTGCCAGCAGCTCCCCGGGACTAGCGTCGTTCTTC. Together with reference TRBV7-3 and TRBJ2-1, the CDR3 gives the full variable domain: GAGVSQTPSNKVTEKGKYVELRCDPISGHTALYWYRQSLGQGPEFLIYFQGTGAADDSGLPNDRFFAVRPEGSVSTLKIQRTERGDSAVYLCASSSPGLASFFGPGTRLTVL.

This clonotype was found many times. The V gene is TRBV4-1, the J gene TRBJ2-7, with D possibly TRBD1 on 6 matching bases. Germline V gene data show CDR1 as MGHRA and CDR2 as YSYEKL. V lost 4 bases, J lost 5 bases, and 21 bases lay in between. This CDR3 has 16 amino acids. The CDR3 nucleotides are TGCGCCAGCAGCCGCGGCCAGGGGACCGACCGGGACGAGCAGTACTTC. Residues: CASSRGQGTDRDEQYF.

In the case of this clonotype: This clone may be a read error of a much larger clone one base away. This chain connects TRBV7-9 to TRBJ1-3; D is unresolved. V shed 1 base and J shed 6 bases, with 13 bases lying between them. CDR1 SEHNR and CDR2 FQNEAQ come from the germline V gene (reference sequence). The CDR3 spans 15 residues. The CDR3 protein is CASSLVGMDENTIYF. CDR3 DNA: TGTGCCAGCAGCTTAGTTGGCATGGACGAAAACACCATATATTTT.